This T cell receptor (beta chain) was recorded in a study of technical replicates of blood from four donors (dated by TCRdb to 2016 to 2017). This clone has just one count. Which antigen it targets is not known. Base qualities are not recorded, but no much larger clone differs from it by a single base. From cysteine to phenylalanine, the CDR3 is 14 amino acids long. Only CDR3 DNA remains: 42 bases, in frame from the first base. V loses 4 bases, J loses 5 bases, and the germline ends lie 14 bases apart. Per the germline V gene, SNHLY is the CDR1 and FYNNEI is the CDR2. The library was made by the immunoSEQ multiplex PCR assay. Here the immuneACCESS table is served through TCRdb, limited to in-frame sequences with V and J called. Missing clones are a known gap in these copies; in checked studies unresolved V genes cover under half, and the rest lacks a known reason. In all, the sample holds some 96,000 clones, and nearly 97% of those were seen once. The ten largest clones add up to approximately 0.22% of the sample.

Sequenced material: T cells isolated from PBMCs. This sequence uses TRBV2 and TRBJ1-2, with the D gene not clear enough to name. The source is a human donor in good health. The CDR3 protein sequence reads: CASSATPAVYGYTF. The DNA reads TGTGCCAGCAGTGCCACTCCTGCTGTTTATGGCTACACCTTC.